Listed here are 20 T cell receptor beta chains from one sample, sequenced in a study of blood T cell repertoires in COVID-19. The data were produced by immunoSEQ multiplex PCR, yet TCRdb's version contains in-frame clones alone and is incomplete. The repertoire holds roughly 220,000 clones, with 84% as singletons. The sample comprised peripheral blood. The receptors derive from a middle-aged woman who had recovered from COVID-19.

There are a few counts of this clone. CDR3 in amino acids: CASSRQGEAFF. The CDR3 DNA follows: TGTGCCAGCAGTCGACAGGGTGAAGCTTTCTTT. The chain links TRBV6-5 to TRBJ1-1, with 7 bases that match TRBD1. Germline assignment: CDR1 MNHEY and CDR2 SVGAGI. V gave up 5 bases and J gave up 7 bases; unmatched junction bases: 1. CDR3 length equals 11 residues.

The genes are TRBV7-2 and TRBJ2-7, with 15 bases lining up with TRBD2. The CDR3 extends over 16 amino acids. V dropped 1 base and J dropped 4; count of bases not matched to a gene: 2. Germline V gives CDR1 SGHTA, CDR2 FQGNSA. The CDR3 nucleotides are TGTGCCAGCAGCTTAGGGACTAGCGGGGGGGGATACGAGCAGTACTTC. Translation: CASSLGTSGGGYEQYF.

V usage is TRBV19 and J usage is TRBJ2-1, with 7 positions matching TRBD2. Germline V gives CDR1 LNHDA, CDR2 SQIVND (reference sequence). CDR3 length equals 15 residues. The ends lost 6 bases at V and 0 bases at J; junction bases unmatched: 5. The CDR3 loop reads CASSLSGTSYNEQFF. The CDR3 nucleotides read TGTGCCAGTAGCCTAAGCGGGACCTCCTACAATGAGCAGTTCTTC. Using reference TRBV19 and TRBJ2-1 for the parts outside the CDR3, the full variable domain is DGGITQSPKYLFRKEGQNVTLSCEQNLNHDAMYWYRQDPGQGLRLIYYSQIVNDFQKGDIAEGYSVSREKKESFPLTVTSAQKNPTAFYLCASSLSGTSYNEQFFGPGTRLTVL.

This sequence joins TRBV4-1 and TRBJ2-7; TRBD2 aligns across 12 bases. The V gene's germline CDR1 is MGHRA and CDR2 YSYEKL. J gave up 3 bases and V 0 bases, and 9 bases lay outside the gene matches. The CDR3 extends over 18 amino acids. As DNA, the CDR3 is TGCGCCAGCAGCCAAGATTGGGAGACTAGCGGGGGACTCTACGAGCAGTACTTC. Translation: CASSQDWETSGGLYEQYF.

The V call is TRBV18, the J call TRBJ1-4, with TRBD1 as a possible D gene (6 bases). This CDR3 spans 17 amino acids. Deletions cut 0 bases from V and 3 bases from J, with 14 bases between. Germline-derived CDR1 and CDR2 are KGHSH and LQKENI. Here the CDR3 DNA reads TGTGCCAGCTCACCACCGGATTCCCAGGGGCCTAATGAAAAACTGTTTTTT. Translating gives CASSPPDSQGPNEKLFF.

This clone was seen a single time. V usage is TRBV19 and J usage is TRBJ1-4, with 9 bases aligning to TRBD1. The ends lost 5 bases at V and 7 bases at J; junction bases unmatched: 2. CDR1 LNHDA and CDR2 SQIVND come from the germline V gene (reference sequence). This CDR3 contains 13 residues. The CDR3 loop is CASSWTGVEKLFF. CDR3 in DNA: TGTGCCAGTAGTTGGACAGGGGTTGAAAAACTGTTTTTT.

The chain recombines TRBV28 with TRBJ1-3; D unclear. This CDR3 has 14 amino acids. Germline values: CDR1 MDHEN, CDR2 SYDVKM. V lost 3 bases, J lost 2 bases, and 8 bases lay in between. The CDR3 bases are TGTGCCAGCAGTTTTGAGGGTGCTGGAAACACCATATATTTT. It specifies CASSFEGAGNTIYF. Combining the CDR3 with reference TRBV28 and TRBJ1-3 gives the whole variable domain DVKVTQSSRYLVKRTGEKVFLECVQDMDHENMFWYRQDPGLGLRLIYFSYDVKMKEKGDIPEGYSVSREKKERFSLILESASTNQTSMYLCASSFEGAGNTIYFGEGSWLTVV.

The genes are TRBV27 and TRBJ2-1; tentatively, D is TRBD2 (5 bases). V lost 4 bases to trimming and J lost 1 base, with 11 bases between them. The germline V gene has CDR1 MNHEY and CDR2 SMNVEV (reference sequence). The CDR3 totals 15 residues. CDR3 bases: TGTGCCAGCAGTTCGGGGATGAGTTCCTACAATGAGCAGTTCTTC. It codes for CASSSGMSSYNEQFF.

V gene TRBV6-6 combines with J gene TRBJ2-7; TRBD2 is a possible D gene (6 bases). The V and J ends lost 6 bases and 6 bases respectively, with 12 bases between them. The CDR3 sequence is 12 residues long. The V gene's germline CDR1 is MNHNY and CDR2 SVGAGI (reference sequence). The CDR3 sequence: CASSVGLSEQYF. The CDR3 region has the DNA TGTGCCAGCAGCGTGGGACTTAGCGAGCAGTACTTC.

The chain couples TRBV28 to TRBJ2-7; D gene unclear. The V end was cut by 7 bases, the J end by 1 base, with 14 bases between. Germline CDR1 and CDR2: MDHEN and SYDVKM. The CDR3 sequence is 14 residues long. Here the CDR3 DNA reads TGTGCCAGCAACAAGAAGACGGGTTCCTACGAGCAGTACTTC. Translation gives CASNKKTGSYEQYF.

CDR3 nucleotides: TGTGCCAGTAGCCGACAGGGTTTGAACACTGAAGCTTTCTTT. This encodes CASSRQGLNTEAFF. This chain uses TRBV19 with TRBJ1-1; 7 positions match TRBD1. V was pared by 6 bases and J by 0 bases, with 4 bases of the junction left unmatched. CDR3 size: 14 residues. CDR1 is LNHDA and CDR2 is SQIVND in the germline V gene (reference sequence).

The CDR3 here is CASSPGTRAGELFF. Here the CDR3 DNA reads TGTGCCAGCAGTCCGGGGACACGGGCCGGGGAGCTGTTTTTT. This chain connects TRBV6-2 or TRBV6-3 to TRBJ2-2, with D possibly being TRBD1 (6 bases). The V gene's germline CDR1 is MNHEY and CDR2 SVGEGT. Deletions cut 5 bases from V and 6 bases from J, with 13 bases between. The CDR3 totals 14 residues.

This clone was recorded once. The chain is built from TRBV24-1 and TRBJ2-4; the D gene is possibly TRBD2 (5 bases). In germline, CDR1 is KGHDR, CDR2 SFDVKD. The CDR3 is 12 amino acids. Trimming pared 3 bases from V and 7 bases from J, leaving 6 bases between. As DNA, the CDR3 is TGTGCCACCAGTGATAAGCGGAACATTCAGTACTTC. Translating it yields CATSDKRNIQYF.

V is TRBV18 and J is TRBJ1-2, with D maybe TRBD1 (5 bases). Between the trimmed V and J ends, which lost 3 bases and 3 bases, there was a span of 11 bases. The CDR3 loop spans 14 amino acids. Germline V CDR1 and CDR2: KGHSH, LQKENI. Here the CDR3 DNA reads TGTGCCAGCTCACCGGGCAGGGACTACTATGGCTACACCTTC. The encoded protein is CASSPGRDYYGYTF. The full variable domain, in which reference TRBV18 and TRBJ1-2 provide the parts outside the CDR3, is NAGVMQNPRHLVRRRGQEARLRCSPMKGHSHVYWYRQLPEEGLKFMVYLQKENIIDESGMPKERFSAEFPKEGPSILRIQQVVRGDSAAYFCASSPGRDYYGYTFGSGTRLTVV.

The rearrangement joins TRBV11-2 to TRBJ2-1, with D perhaps TRBD2 (7 bases). The CDR3 sequence is 14 residues long. The V gene's germline CDR1 is SGHAT and CDR2 FQNNGV. V was clipped by 0 bases and J by 8 bases, with 11 bases between them. The CDR3 sequence is CASSLDRGADEQFF. The CDR3 region has the DNA TGTGCCAGCAGCTTAGATCGGGGGGCGGATGAGCAGTTCTTC.

There are a few counts of this clone. The V gene is TRBV12-3 or TRBV12-4, the J gene TRBJ1-2, with D maybe TRBD1 (6 bases). With 3 bases removed from V and 6 bases from J, the gap between germline ends came to 11 bases. This CDR3 is 13 amino acids long. CDR3 nucleotides: TGTGCCAGCAGTTTGCAGGGGCTTGATGGCTACACCTTC. Its translation: CASSLQGLDGYTF.

This clone turned up a few times. The genes are TRBV5-5 and TRBJ2-7; D is perhaps TRBD1 (5 bases). The CDR3 runs to 14 residues. The ends were cut back, 7 bases at V and 0 bases at J, with 14 bases in the middle. CDR1 is SGHKS and CDR2 is YYEKEE in the germline V gene (reference sequence). CDR3 coding DNA: TGTGCCAGCCGCGAAGGGGTGAGCTCCTACGAGCAGTACTTC. It translates to CASREGVSSYEQYF.

CDR3 sequence (DNA): TGTGCCAGCAGCCGAGACAGGTTACCCTACGAGCAGTACTTC. It codes for CASSRDRLPYEQYF. The chain joins TRBV14 to TRBJ2-7; D possibly corresponds to TRBD1 (6 bases). From germline, CDR1 is SGHDN and CDR2 FVKESK. The CDR3 is 14 amino acids. The germline V and J ends were trimmed by 4 bases and 2 bases, with 12 bases remaining between them.

The chain couples TRBV11-3 to TRBJ1-2; 9 positions agree with TRBD1. V lost 1 base to trimming and J lost 4 bases; unmatched junction nucleotides: 7. The CDR3 covers 16 residues. The germline V gene has CDR1 SGHNT and CDR2 YENEEA. The CDR3 nucleotides are TGTGCCAGCAGCTTAGGGGACAAGACAGGGGGCTATGGCTACACCTTC. It encodes CASSLGDKTGGYGYTF. The full variable domain, its missing parts supplied by reference TRBV11-3 and TRBJ1-2, is EAGVVQSPRYKIIEKKQPVAFWCNPISGHNTLYWYLQNLGQGPELLIRYENEEAVDDSQLPKDRFSAERLKGVDSTLKIQPAELGDSAVYLCASSLGDKTGGYGYTFGSGTRLTVV.

The chain couples TRBV29-1 to TRBJ2-3; D possibly corresponds to TRBD1 (5 bases). The CDR3 spans 15 residues. The V and J ends lost 1 base and 1 base respectively, with 12 bases between them. Germline V gene sequence: CDR1 SQVTM, CDR2 ANQGSEA. The CDR3: CSVEGGVYGTDTQYF. The CDR3 DNA is TGCAGCGTTGAAGGGGGCGTCTACGGCACAGATACGCAGTATTTT.